This T cell receptor (beta chain) was captured by sequencing in a study of glioma-infiltrating T cells. Per germline, CDR1 SQVTM and CDR2 ANQGSEA. The CDR3 loop spans 12 amino acids. Trimming removed 8 bases from V and 3 bases from J, with 14 bases in between. Broader study findings: Only very few CDR3 sequences appeared in both tissue and blood.

TCR alpha and beta CDR3 regions were amplified from RNA using iRepertoire nested multiplex PCR. One-step reverse transcription and amplification started from approximately 100-400 ng of tissue mRNA or PBMC total RNA. Via MiXCR, TCRdb re-called the multiplex PCR reads, giving one row per CDR3 protein. Here the sample spans approximately 110,000 distinct CDR3 sequences, approximately 25% being singletons. About this clonotype itself: No antigen is known for it.

The specimen was glioma tissue, nonneoplastic brain tissue, or PBMCs (not recorded which). V gene TRBV29-1 combines with J gene TRBJ2-7; tentative D call: TRBD1 (5 bases). The clonotype comes from a human donor with low-grade glioma or glioblastoma, undergoing nonglioma brain surgery, or in good health (not recorded which). The CDR3 reads CSHLGLNYEQYF. The CDR3 nucleotides are TGCAGCCACCTGGGGCTGAACTACGAGCAGTACTTC.